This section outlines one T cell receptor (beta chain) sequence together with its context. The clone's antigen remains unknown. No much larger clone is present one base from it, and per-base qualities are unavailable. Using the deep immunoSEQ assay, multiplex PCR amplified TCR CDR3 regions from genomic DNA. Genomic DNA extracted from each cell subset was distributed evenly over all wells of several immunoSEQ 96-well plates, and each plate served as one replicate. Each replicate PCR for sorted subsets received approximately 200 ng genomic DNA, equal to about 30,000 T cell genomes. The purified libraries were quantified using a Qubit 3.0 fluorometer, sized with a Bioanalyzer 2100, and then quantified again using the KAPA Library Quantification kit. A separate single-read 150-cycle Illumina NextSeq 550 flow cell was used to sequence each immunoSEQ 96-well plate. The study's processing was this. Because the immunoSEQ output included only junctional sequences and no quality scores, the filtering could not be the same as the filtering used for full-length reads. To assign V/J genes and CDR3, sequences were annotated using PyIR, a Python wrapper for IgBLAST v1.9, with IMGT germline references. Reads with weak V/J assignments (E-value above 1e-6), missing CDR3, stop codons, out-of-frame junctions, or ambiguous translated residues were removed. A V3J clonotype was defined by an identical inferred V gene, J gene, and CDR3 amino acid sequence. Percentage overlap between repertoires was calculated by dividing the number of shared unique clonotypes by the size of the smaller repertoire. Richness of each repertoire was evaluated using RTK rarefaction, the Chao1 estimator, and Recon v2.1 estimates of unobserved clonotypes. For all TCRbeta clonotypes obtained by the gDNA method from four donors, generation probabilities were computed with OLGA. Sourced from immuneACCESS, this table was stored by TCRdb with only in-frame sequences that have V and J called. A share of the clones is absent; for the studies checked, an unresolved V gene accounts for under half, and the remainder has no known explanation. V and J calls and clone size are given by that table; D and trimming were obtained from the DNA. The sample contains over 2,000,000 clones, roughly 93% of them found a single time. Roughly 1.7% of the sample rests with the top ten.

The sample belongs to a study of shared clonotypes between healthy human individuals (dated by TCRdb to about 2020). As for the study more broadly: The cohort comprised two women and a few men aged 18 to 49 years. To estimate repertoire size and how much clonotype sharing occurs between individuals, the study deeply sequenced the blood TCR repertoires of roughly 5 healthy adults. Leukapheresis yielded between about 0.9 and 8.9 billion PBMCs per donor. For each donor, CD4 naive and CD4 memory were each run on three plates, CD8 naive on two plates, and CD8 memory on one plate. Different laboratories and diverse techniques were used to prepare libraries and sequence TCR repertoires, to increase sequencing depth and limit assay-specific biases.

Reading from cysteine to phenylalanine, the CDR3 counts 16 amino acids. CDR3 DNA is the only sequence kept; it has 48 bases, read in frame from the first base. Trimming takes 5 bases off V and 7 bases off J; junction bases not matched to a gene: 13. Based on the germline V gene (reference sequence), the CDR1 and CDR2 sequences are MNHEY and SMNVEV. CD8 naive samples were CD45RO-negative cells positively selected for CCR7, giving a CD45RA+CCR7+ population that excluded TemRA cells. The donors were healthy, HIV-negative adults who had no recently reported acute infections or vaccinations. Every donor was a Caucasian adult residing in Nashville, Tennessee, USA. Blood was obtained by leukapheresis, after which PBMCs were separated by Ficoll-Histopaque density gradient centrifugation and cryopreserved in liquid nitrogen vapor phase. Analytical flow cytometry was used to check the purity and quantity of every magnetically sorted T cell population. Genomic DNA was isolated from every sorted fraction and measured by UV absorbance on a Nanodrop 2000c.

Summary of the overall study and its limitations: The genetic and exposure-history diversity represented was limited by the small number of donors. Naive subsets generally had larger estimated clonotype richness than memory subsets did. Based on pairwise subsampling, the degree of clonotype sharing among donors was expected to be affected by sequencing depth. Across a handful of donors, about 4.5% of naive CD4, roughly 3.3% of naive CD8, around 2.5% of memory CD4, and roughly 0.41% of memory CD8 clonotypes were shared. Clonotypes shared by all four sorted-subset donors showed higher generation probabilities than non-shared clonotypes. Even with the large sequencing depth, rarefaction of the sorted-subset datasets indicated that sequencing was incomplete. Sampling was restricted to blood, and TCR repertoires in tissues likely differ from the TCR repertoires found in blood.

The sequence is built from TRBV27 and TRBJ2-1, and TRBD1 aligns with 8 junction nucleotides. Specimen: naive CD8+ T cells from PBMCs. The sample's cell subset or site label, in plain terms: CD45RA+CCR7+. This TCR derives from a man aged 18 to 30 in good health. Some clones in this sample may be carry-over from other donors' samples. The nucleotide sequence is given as TGTGCCAGCAGTACCAGGACAGGGCGGATCTTTAATGAGCAGTTCTTC. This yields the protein CASSTRTGRIFNEQFF.